The 23 T cell receptor beta chains given below trace back to one sample, sequenced in a study of shared clonotypes between healthy human individuals. The method was immunoSEQ multiplex PCR; TCRdb's version includes in-frame clones alone and lacks a portion of them. The sample records about 2.4 million clones, roughly 93% being singletons. Source material: naive CD4+ T cells from PBMCs. Subset here: CD45RA+ positively selected. Receptor source: a man between 18 and 29 years old in good health. Some clones in this sample may be carry-over from other donors' samples.

Comments on this clone: This sample also contains other DNA sequences that code for the same CDR3. The chain recombines TRBV15 with TRBJ2-4; D gene uncertain. The ends were cut back, 0 bases at V and 0 bases at J, with 9 bases in the middle. CDR1 and CDR2 from the germline V gene are LNHNV and YYDKDF (reference sequence). This CDR3 has 16 residues. In DNA form, the CDR3 reads TGTGCCACCAGCAGAGATGGAGATCTAGCCAAAAACATTCAGTACTTC. Its protein product is CATSRDGDLAKNIQYF. The full variable domain, its missing parts supplied by reference TRBV15 and TRBJ2-4, is DAMVIQNPRYQVTQFGKPVTLSCSQTLNHNVMYWYQQKSSQAPKLLFHYYDKDFNNEADTPDNFQSRRPNTSFCFLDIRSPGLGDTAMYLCATSRDGDLAKNIQYFGAGTRLSVL.

The rearrangement links TRBV4-3 to TRBJ2-1, with 11 bases lining up with TRBD2. The ends lost 2 bases at V and 4 bases at J; junction bases unmatched: 7. CDR1 is LGHNA and CDR2 is YSLEER in the germline V gene. CDR3 length: 17 residues. The CDR3 spells CASSQIALAGGYNEQFF. CDR3 DNA sequence: TGCGCCAGCAGCCAAATTGCTCTAGCGGGAGGTTACAATGAGCAGTTCTTC.

V usage is TRBV28 and J usage is TRBJ2-7, with 9 bases aligning to TRBD2. The V segment lost 10 bases and the J segment 0 bases; nucleotides outside the gene matches: 7. The CDR3 totals 14 residues. CDR1 is MDHEN, CDR2 SYDVKM, per germline. The CDR3 reads CATQTSGSSYEQYF. The DNA of the CDR3 is TGTGCCACTCAGACTAGCGGTAGCTCCTACGAGCAGTACTTC.

The chain recombines TRBV18 with TRBJ1-4, with 7 bases aligning to TRBD1. This CDR3 has 16 amino acids. Unmatched junction bases numbered 7, after V lost 6 bases and J lost 0 bases. The V gene's germline CDR1 is KGHSH and CDR2 LQKENI. CDR3 amino acids: CASSPFGTATNEKLFF. CDR3 coding DNA: TGTGCCAGCTCCCCCTTCGGGACAGCAACTAATGAAAAACTGTTTTTT.

The chain combines TRBV6-5 with TRBJ2-2, with 8 bases aligning to TRBD1. This CDR3 contains 15 residues. V lost 6 bases to trimming and J lost 4 bases; unmatched junction nucleotides: 7. Germline V gene lookup returns CDR1 MNHEY and CDR2 SVGAGI. The CDR3 loop is CASRWSRGRTGELFF. The CDR3 bases are TGTGCCAGCAGGTGGAGCAGGGGGCGCACCGGGGAGCTGTTTTTT.

This sequence joins TRBV5-1 and TRBJ1-1; no reliable D call. This CDR3 has 13 amino acids. Germline V gene lookup returns CDR1 SGHRS and CDR2 YFSETQ. The V and J ends lost 4 bases and 0 bases respectively, with 7 bases between them. The CDR3 DNA sequence: TGCGCCAGCAGCATGAGCATGAACACTGAAGCTTTCTTT. Translation gives CASSMSMNTEAFF.

V gene TRBV5-6 combines with J gene TRBJ1-3; D remains unclear. The CDR3 consists of 14 residues. The V end lost 3 bases, the J end lost 0 bases, and 7 bases lay between the germline ends. Germline-derived CDR1 and CDR2 are SGHDT and YYEEEE. CDR3 sequence reads: CASSSGRSGNTIYF. CDR3 sequence (DNA): TGTGCCAGCAGCTCCGGTCGCTCTGGAAACACCATATATTTT. The variable domain in full, completed from reference TRBV5-6 and TRBJ1-3, reads DAGVTQSPTHLIKTRGQQVTLRCSPKSGHDTVSWYQQALGQGPQFIFQYYEEEERQRGNFPDRFSGHQFPNYSSELNVNALLLGDSALYLCASSSGRSGNTIYFGEGSWLTVV.

This chain links TRBV30 with TRBJ2-3; 7 nucleotides align to TRBD2. V lost 1 base, J lost 5 bases, and 3 bases stayed unmatched. CDR1 and CDR2 from the germline V gene are GTSNPN and SVGIG (reference sequence). The CDR3 runs to 13 residues. In DNA form, the CDR3 reads TGTGCCTGGAGTGGCAGGGAGGGAGATACGCAGTATTTT. This codes for CAWSGREGDTQYF.

V and J are TRBV7-3 and TRBJ2-2; 10 bases fit TRBD2. This CDR3 has 15 amino acids. Unmatched junction bases numbered 5, after V lost 5 bases and J lost 5 bases. The germline gives CDR1 SGHTA, CDR2 FQGTGA. In DNA form, the CDR3 reads TGTGCCAGCAGCCTGGCAGCGGGAGGGACCGGGGAGCTGTTTTTT. This encodes CASSLAAGGTGELFF. The whole variable domain, filled in from reference TRBV7-3 and TRBJ2-2, reads GAGVSQTPSNKVTEKGKYVELRCDPISGHTALYWYRQSLGQGPEFLIYFQGTGAADDSGLPNDRFFAVRPEGSVSTLKIQRTERGDSAVYLCASSLAAGGTGELFFGEGSRLTVL.

The rearrangement links TRBV19 to TRBJ1-1; possible D gene TRBD1, 6 bases. Trimming shortened V by 4 bases and J by 8 bases, and 14 bases separated the two germline ends. CDR1 is LNHDA and CDR2 is SQIVND in the germline V gene (reference sequence). The CDR3 consists of 13 residues. As DNA, the CDR3 is TGTGCCAGTAGTAGCCAGGGGCGGACCGAAGCTTTCTTT. It encodes CASSSQGRTEAFF. The whole variable domain, filled in from reference TRBV19 and TRBJ1-1, reads DGGITQSPKYLFRKEGQNVTLSCEQNLNHDAMYWYRQDPGQGLRLIYYSQIVNDFQKGDIAEGYSVSREKKESFPLTVTSAQKNPTAFYLCASSSQGRTEAFFGQGTRLTVV.

The rearrangement uses TRBV19 and TRBJ1-5; D remains unclear. Germline V gives CDR1 LNHDA, CDR2 SQIVND (reference sequence). The CDR3 contains 12 residues. Deletions cut 5 bases from V and 5 bases from J, with 7 bases between. The CDR3 protein is CASSPLDQPQHF. CDR3 bases: TGTGCCAGTAGTCCCTTGGATCAGCCCCAGCATTTT.

This rearrangement joins TRBV5-1 to TRBJ1-2, with 7 positions matching TRBD1. The CDR3 spans 15 residues. The germline V gene encodes CDR1 SGHRS and CDR2 YFSETQ. Trimming removed 3 bases from V and 2 bases from J; junction bases left unmatched: 7. CDR3 DNA sequence: TGCGCCAGCAGCTACCGACAGGGAGGCAACTATGGCTACACCTTC. Translated, it gives CASSYRQGGNYGYTF.

Comment on this clone: The sample carries other DNA sequences with the same CDR3. V is TRBV5-1 and J is TRBJ2-1; D is ambiguous. Between the trimmed V and J ends, which lost 2 bases and 7 bases, there was a span of 7 bases. CDR1 and CDR2 from the germline V gene are SGHRS and YFSETQ. The CDR3 sequence is 12 residues long. CDR3 DNA: TGCGCCAGCAGCTTAACCGTAAATGAGCAGTTCTTC. Its protein product is CASSLTVNEQFF. The full variable domain, completed using reference TRBV5-1 and TRBJ2-1, is KAGVTQTPRYLIKTRGQQVTLSCSPISGHRSVSWYQQTPGQGLQFLFEYFSETQRNKGNFPGRFSGRQFSNSRSEMNVSTLELGDSALYLCASSLTVNEQFFGPGTRLTVL.

This chain uses TRBV10-2 with TRBJ2-3, with TRBD2 identical over 7 bases. Germline V gene data show CDR1 as WSHSY and CDR2 as SAAADI. This CDR3 spans 15 amino acids. V dropped 3 bases and J dropped 0; count of bases not matched to a gene: 3. The CDR3 sequence: CASSDSGPSTDTQYF. CDR3 sequence (DNA): TGCGCCAGCAGTGATAGCGGGCCTAGCACAGATACGCAGTATTTT.

V is TRBV18 and J is TRBJ2-3; D is perhaps TRBD1 or TRBD2 (5 bases each). This CDR3 spans 15 amino acids. Germline CDR1 and CDR2: KGHSH and LQKENI. Trimming took off 0 bases at V and 1 base at J, with 8 bases between the two ends. This CDR3 reads CASSPPGPGTDTQYF. DNA of the CDR3: TGTGCCAGCTCACCACCGGGACCCGGCACAGATACGCAGTATTTT. Drawing the rest from reference TRBV18 and TRBJ2-3, the complete variable domain is NAGVMQNPRHLVRRRGQEARLRCSPMKGHSHVYWYRQLPEEGLKFMVYLQKENIIDESGMPKERFSAEFPKEGPSILRIQQVVRGDSAAYFCASSPPGPGTDTQYFGPGTRLTVL.

The chain has TRBV9 and TRBJ2-1; D is perhaps TRBD2 (6 bases). The germline gives CDR1 SGDLS, CDR2 YYNGEE. The CDR3 runs 13 residues. The V end was cut by 7 bases, the J end by 9 bases, with 17 bases between. CDR3 coding DNA: TGTGCCAGCTCATTGGGGGACTTCGGTGAGCAGTTCTTC. Its translation is CASSLGDFGEQFF.

The V and J genes are TRBV9 and TRBJ2-3, with 10 bases aligning to TRBD2. CDR1 SGDLS and CDR2 YYNGEE come from the germline V gene. V trimming: 3 bases; J trimming: 5 bases; junction bases outside the gene matches: 12. The CDR3 contains 17 residues. The CDR3: CASSASGTSVLGDTQYF. Written as DNA, the CDR3 is TGTGCCAGCAGCGCTTCCGGGACTAGCGTCTTGGGAGATACGCAGTATTTT.

The chain combines TRBV7-2 with TRBJ1-4; D unresolved. This CDR3 spans 12 amino acids. Germline-derived CDR1 and CDR2 are SGHTA and FQGNSA. V was shortened by 2 bases and J by 8 bases, with 6 bases between the two germline ends. The CDR3 loop reads CASSLTREKLFF. The CDR3 DNA is TGTGCCAGCAGCTTAACCAGAGAAAAACTGTTTTTT.

This clone was counted only a few times. This same CDR3 is encoded by further DNA sequences in the sample. V gene TRBV2 combines with J gene TRBJ1-5; 7 positions match TRBD1. Germline CDR1 SNHLY, CDR2 FYNNEI. V was pared by 6 bases and J by 4 bases, with 6 bases of the junction left unmatched. The CDR3 runs to 14 residues. The CDR3 loop is CASRRDRSNQPQHF. The CDR3 DNA is TGTGCCAGCAGAAGGGACAGATCAAATCAGCCCCAGCATTTT. The complete variable domain, with remaining parts taken from reference TRBV2 and TRBJ1-5, reads EPEVTQTPSHQVTQMGQEVILRCVPISNHLYFYWYRQILGQKVEFLVSFYNNEISEKSEIFDDQFSVERPDGSNFTLKIRSTKLEDSAMYFCASRRDRSNQPQHFGDGTRLSIL.

This chain uses TRBV19 with TRBJ1-1; weak D call: TRBD1 (6 bases). Germline V lookup: CDR1 LNHDA, CDR2 SQIVND (reference sequence). This CDR3 has 15 residues. Trimming pared 0 bases from V and 6 bases from J, leaving 14 bases between. The CDR3 coding sequence is TGTGCCAGTAGTATAGACCTTAGGGGGAGTCCTGAAGCTTTCTTT. It specifies CASSIDLRGSPEAFF.

This sequence joins TRBV15 and TRBJ2-7; TRBD1 aligns across 10 bases. The germline gives CDR1 LNHNV, CDR2 YYDKDF (reference sequence). Trimming cost V 1 base and J 3 bases; bases outside gene matches: 9. The CDR3 runs to 17 residues. The CDR3 loop is CATSRGVGQGLSYEQYF. The DNA of the CDR3 is TGTGCCACCAGCAGAGGGGTGGGACAGGGGTTAAGCTACGAGCAGTACTTC.

This clone was seen just once. The chain combines TRBV5-4 with TRBJ2-1; 8 positions match TRBD2. Per the germline V gene, CDR1 is SGHNT and CDR2 is YYREEE (reference sequence). Unmatched junction bases numbered 6, after V lost 6 bases and J lost 4 bases. The CDR3 extends over 14 amino acids. The CDR3 nucleotides read TGTGCCAGCACTACACTAGCGGCTTACAATGAGCAGTTCTTC. Protein: CASTTLAAYNEQFF.

The genes are TRBV5-1 and TRBJ2-5; the match to TRBD2 covers 8 bases. The CDR3 length is 14 residues. With V trimmed by 5 bases and J by 5 bases, 8 bases remained unmatched. Germline V CDR1 and CDR2: SGHRS, YFSETQ. In DNA, the CDR3 is TGCGCCAGCAGGGAGGGACTAGGAGGGGAGACCCAGTACTTC. Translation: CASREGLGGETQYF.